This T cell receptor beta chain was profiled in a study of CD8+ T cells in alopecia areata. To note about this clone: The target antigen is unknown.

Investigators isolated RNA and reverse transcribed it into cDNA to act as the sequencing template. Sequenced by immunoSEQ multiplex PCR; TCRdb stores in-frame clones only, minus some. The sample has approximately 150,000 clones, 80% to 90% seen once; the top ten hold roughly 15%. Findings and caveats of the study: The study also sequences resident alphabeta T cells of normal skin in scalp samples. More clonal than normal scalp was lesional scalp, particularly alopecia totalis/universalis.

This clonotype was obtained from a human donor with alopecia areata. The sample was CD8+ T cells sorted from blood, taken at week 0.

In DNA, the CDR3 is TGTGCCAGCAGCTCGGGGGCCACTGAAGCTTTCTTT. As protein: CASSSGATEAFF. The chain links TRBV9 to TRBJ1-1, with D possibly matching TRBD1 (6 bases). The CDR3 sequence is 12 residues long. Trimming took off 4 bases at V and 4 bases at J, with 8 bases between the two ends. Germline lookup yields CDR1 SGDLS and CDR2 YYNGEE.